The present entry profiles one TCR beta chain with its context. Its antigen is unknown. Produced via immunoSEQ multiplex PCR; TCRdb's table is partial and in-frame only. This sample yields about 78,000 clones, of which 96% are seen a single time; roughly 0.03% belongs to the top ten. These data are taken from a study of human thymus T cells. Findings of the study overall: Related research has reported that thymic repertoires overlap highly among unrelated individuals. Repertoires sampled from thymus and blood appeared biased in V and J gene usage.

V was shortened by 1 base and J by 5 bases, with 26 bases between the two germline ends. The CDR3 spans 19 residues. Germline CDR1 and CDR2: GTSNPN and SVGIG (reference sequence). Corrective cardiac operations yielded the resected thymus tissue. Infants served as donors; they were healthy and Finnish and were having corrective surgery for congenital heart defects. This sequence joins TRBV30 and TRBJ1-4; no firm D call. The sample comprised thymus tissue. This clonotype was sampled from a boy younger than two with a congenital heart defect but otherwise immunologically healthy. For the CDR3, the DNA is TGTGCCTGGAGTGCCCCGACCGAGACCGACCCTGCACGCAATGAAAAACTGTTTTTT. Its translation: CAWSAPTETDPARNEKLFF.